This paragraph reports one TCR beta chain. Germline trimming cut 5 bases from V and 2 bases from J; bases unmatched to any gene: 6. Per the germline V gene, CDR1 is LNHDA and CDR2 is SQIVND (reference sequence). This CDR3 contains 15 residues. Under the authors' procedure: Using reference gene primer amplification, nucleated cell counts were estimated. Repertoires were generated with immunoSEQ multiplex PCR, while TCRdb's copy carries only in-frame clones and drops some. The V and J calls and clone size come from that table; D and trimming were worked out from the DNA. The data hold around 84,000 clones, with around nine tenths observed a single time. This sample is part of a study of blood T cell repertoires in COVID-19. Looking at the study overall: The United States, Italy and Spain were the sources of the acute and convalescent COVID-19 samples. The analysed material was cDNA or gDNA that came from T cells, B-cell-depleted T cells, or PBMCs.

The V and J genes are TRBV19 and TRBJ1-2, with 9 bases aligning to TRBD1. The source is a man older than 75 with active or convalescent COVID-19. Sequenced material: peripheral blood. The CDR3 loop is CASSVAGTGNYGYTF. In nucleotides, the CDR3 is TGTGCCAGTAGTGTAGCCGGGACAGGGAACTATGGCTACACCTTC.